Listed here is a single T cell receptor beta chain. The record originates from a study of blood T cell repertoires in COVID-19. Only in-frame clones appear in the TCRdb table, and some are missing; sequencing was by immunoSEQ multiplex PCR. The sample yields around 69,000 clones, about 82% seen once. The CDR3 runs 15 residues. V dropped 5 bases and J dropped 5; count of bases not matched to a gene: 6. Per the germline V gene, CDR1 is MNHEY and CDR2 is SVGAGI. Sequencing was done on a sample of peripheral blood. This TCR was sampled from a man over 45 with active COVID-19. V usage is TRBV6-5 and J usage is TRBJ1-6; 7 bases are shared with TRBD1. CDR3 nucleotide sequence: TGTGCCAGCAGTAGGCGACAGGGAAATAATTCACCCCTCCACTTT. Translation gives CASSRRQGNNSPLHF.